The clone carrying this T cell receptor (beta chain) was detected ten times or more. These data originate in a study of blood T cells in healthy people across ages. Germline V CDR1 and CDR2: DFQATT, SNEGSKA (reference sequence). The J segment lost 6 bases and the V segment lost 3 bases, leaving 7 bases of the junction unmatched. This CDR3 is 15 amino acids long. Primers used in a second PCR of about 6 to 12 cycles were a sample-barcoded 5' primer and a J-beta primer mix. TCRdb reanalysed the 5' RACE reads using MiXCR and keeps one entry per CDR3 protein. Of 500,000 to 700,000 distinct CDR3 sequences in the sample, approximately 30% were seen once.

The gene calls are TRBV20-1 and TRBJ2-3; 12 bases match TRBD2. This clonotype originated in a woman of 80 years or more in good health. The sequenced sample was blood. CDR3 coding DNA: TGCAGTGCTAGCGGACTAGCGGGGTTTGCGGATACGCAGTATTTT. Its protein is CSASGLAGFADTQYF.